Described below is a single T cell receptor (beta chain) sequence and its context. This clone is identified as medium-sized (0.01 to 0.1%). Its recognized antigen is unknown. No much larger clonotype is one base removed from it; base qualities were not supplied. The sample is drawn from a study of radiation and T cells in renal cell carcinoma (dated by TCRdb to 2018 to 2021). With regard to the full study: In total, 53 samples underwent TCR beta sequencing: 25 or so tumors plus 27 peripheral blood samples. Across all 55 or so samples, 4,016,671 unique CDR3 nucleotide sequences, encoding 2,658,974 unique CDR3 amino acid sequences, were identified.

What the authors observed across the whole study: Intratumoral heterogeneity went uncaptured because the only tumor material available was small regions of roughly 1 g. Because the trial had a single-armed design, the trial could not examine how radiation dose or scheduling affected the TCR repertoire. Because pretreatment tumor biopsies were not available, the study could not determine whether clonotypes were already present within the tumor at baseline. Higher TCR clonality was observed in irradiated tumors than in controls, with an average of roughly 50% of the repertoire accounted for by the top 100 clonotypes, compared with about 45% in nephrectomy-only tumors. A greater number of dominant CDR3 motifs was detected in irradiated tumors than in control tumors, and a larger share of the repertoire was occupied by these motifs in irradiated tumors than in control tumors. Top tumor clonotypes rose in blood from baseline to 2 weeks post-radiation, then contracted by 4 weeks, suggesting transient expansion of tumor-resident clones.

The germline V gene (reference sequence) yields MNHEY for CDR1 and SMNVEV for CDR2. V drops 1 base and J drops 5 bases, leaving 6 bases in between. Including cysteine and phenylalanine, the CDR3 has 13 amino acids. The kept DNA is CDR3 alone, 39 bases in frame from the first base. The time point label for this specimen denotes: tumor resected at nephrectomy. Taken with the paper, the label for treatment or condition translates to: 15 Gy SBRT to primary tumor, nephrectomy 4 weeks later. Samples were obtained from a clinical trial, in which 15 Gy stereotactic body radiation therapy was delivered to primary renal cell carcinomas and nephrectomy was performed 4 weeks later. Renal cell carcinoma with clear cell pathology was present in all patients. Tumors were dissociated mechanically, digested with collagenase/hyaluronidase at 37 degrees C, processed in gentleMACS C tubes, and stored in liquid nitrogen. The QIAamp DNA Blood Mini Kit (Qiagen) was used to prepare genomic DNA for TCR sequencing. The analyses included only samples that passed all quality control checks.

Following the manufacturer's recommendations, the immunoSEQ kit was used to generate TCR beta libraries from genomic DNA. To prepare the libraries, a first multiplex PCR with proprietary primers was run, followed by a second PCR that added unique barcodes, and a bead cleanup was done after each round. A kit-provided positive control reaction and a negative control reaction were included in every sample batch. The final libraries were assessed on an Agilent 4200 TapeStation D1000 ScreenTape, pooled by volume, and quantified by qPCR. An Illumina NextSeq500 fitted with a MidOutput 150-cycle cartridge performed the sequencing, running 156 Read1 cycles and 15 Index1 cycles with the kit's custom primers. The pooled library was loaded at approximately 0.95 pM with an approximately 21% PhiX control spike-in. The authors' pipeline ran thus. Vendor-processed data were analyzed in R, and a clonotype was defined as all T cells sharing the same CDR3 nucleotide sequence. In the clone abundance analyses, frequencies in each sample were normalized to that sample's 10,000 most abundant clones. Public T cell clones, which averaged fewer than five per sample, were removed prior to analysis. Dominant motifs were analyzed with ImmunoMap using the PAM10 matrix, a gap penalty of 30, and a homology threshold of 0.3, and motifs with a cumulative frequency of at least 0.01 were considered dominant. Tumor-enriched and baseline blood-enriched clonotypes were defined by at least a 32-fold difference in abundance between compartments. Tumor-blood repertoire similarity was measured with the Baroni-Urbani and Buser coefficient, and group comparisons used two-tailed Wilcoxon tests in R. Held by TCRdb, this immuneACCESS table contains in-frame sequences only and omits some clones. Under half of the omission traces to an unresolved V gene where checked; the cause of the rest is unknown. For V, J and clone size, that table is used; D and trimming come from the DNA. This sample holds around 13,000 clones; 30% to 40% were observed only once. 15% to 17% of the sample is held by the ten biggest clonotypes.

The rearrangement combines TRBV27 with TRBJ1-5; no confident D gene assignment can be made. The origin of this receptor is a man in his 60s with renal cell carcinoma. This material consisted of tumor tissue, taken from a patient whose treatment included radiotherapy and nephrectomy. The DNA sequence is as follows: TGTGCCAGCAGTTTATATGGAGATCAGCCCCAGCATTTT. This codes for CASSLYGDQPQHF.